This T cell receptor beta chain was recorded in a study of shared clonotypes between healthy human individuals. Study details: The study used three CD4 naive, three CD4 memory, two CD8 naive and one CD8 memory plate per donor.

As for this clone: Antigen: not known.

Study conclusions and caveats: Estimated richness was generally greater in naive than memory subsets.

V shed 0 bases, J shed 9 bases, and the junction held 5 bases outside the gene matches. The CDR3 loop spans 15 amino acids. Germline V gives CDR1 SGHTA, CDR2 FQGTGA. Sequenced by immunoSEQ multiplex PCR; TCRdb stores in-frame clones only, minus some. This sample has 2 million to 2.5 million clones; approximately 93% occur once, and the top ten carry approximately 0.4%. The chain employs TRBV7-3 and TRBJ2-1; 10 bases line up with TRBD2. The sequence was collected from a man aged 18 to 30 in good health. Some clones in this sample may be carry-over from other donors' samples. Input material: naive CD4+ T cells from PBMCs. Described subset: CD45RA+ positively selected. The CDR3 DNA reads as TGTGCCAGCAGCTTAACTGGGCTAGCGGGAGTTGAGCAGTTCTTC. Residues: CASSLTGLAGVEQFF.